The rows below give T cell receptor beta chains drawn from one sample of a study of CD8+CD57+ T cells in acquired aplastic anemia. TCRdb reprocessed the reads via MiXCR and lists one record per CDR3 protein. The sample carries over 250,000 distinct CDR3 sequences, approximately 60% recorded once. The sequencing sample was made of sorted CD4+, CD8+, or CD8+CD57+ T cells (not recorded which) from PBMCs. These receptors all stem from a human donor with aplastic anemia. Each CDR3 is given with its conserved first and last residue. Each record gives: V gene, D gene, J gene, clone size, CDR3 DNA, CDR3 protein. A D gene is named only where the DNA matches it firmly. Clone size appears in some rows only: once, few, many, or a class for an expanded clone.

TRBV7-8	.	TRBJ2-7	many	TGTGCCAGCAGTCGGGACACCTCCTACGAGCAGTACTTC	CASSRDTSYEQYF
TRBV7-2	TRBD2	TRBJ2-7	.	TGTGCCAGCAGCGCTAGCGGGAGTAGGTCCTACGAGCAGTACTTC	CASSASGSRSYEQYF
TRBV7-8	.	TRBJ2-1	.	TGTGCCAGCAGCCTATATCGGGTTAGCGCGGCCTACAATGAGCAGTTCTTC	CASSLYRVSAAYNEQFF
TRBV7-3	.	TRBJ1-2	.	TGTGCCAGCAGCTTAACGGGGGGAACCTATGGCTACACCTTC	CASSLTGGTYGYTF
TRBV5-4	TRBD2	TRBJ2-3	many	TGTGCCAGCAGCGTCCTAGCGGGAGGCCCTCGCACAGATACGCAGTATTTT	CASSVLAGGPRTDTQYF
TRBV10-3	TRBD1	TRBJ1-2	.	TGTGCCATCAGTGAGTCGATGACTGGGACAGGGGATGGCTACACCTTC	CAISESMTGTGDGYTF
TRBV24-1	TRBD2	TRBJ2-3	many	TGTGCCACCAGTGTGGTAGCGGGATCCCTAGCAAGAGATACGCAGTATTTT	CATSVVAGSLARDTQYF
TRBV19	.	TRBJ1-1	.	TGTGCCAGTAGTTCCACGGTGTCTGGTACTGAAGCTTTCTTT	CASSSTVSGTEAFF
TRBV6-5	TRBD2	TRBJ2-7	many	TGTGCCAGCAGTTACTCACTAGCGGGGATCTCCTACGAGCAGTACTTC	CASSYSLAGISYEQYF
TRBV12-3/TRBV12-4	TRBD2	TRBJ2-1	many	TGTGCCAGCACCCAAGCGGGAGGCTCCTACAATGAGCAGTTCTTC	CASTQAGGSYNEQFF
TRBV2	.	TRBJ1-5	.	TGTGCCAGCAGTGAAATGGGGAATCAGCCCCAGCATTTT	CASSEMGNQPQHF
TRBV5-1	.	TRBJ2-7	once	TGCGCCAGCAGCTTGGTAGATGACTACGAGCAGTACTTC	CASSLVDDYEQYF
TRBV5-5	.	TRBJ2-7	.	TGTGCCAGCAGCTTGTTGGGGCAGAGCTCCTACGAGCAGTACTTC	CASSLLGQSSYEQYF
TRBV13	TRBD1	TRBJ2-7	few	TGTGCCAGCAGCTCCCGGGACAGCTACGAGCAGTACTTC	CASSSRDSYEQYF
TRBV5-1	TRBD1	TRBJ2-7	.	TGCGCCAGCAGCTGGACGCCTTGGGACAGGGCCCCGAGGGAGCAGTACTTC	CASSWTPWDRAPREQYF
TRBV11-2	.	TRBJ2-7	many	TGTGCCAGCAGCTTAGAGGTTGCCAGCTCCTACGAGCAGTACTTC	CASSLEVASSYEQYF
TRBV20-1	TRBD2	TRBJ2-3	once	TGCAGTGCTAGAGATTGGCGACTAGCGGGGGAGCGAGGCACAGATACGCAGTATTTT	CSARDWRLAGERGTDTQYF
TRBV7-9	.	TRBJ1-1	.	TGTGCCAGCAGCCAACGTAAGGGCGGCACTGAAGCTTTCTTT	CASSQRKGGTEAFF